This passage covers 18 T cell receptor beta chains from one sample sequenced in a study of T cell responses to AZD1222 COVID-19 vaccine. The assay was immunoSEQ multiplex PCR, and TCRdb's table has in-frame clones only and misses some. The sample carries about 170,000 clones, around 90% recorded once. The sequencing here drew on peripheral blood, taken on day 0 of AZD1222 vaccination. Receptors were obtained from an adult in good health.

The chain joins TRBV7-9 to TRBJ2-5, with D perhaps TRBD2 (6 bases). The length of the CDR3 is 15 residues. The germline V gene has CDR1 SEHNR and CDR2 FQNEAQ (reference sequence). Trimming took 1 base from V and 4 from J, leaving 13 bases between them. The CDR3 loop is CASSLGWRERETQYF. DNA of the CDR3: TGTGCCAGCAGCTTAGGGTGGCGGGAACGAGAGACCCAGTACTTC.

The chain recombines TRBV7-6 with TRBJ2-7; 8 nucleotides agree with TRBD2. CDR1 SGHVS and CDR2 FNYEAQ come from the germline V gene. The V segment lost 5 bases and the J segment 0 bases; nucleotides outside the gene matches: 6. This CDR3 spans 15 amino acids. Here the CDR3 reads CASSPGSGSSYEQYF. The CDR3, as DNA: TGTGCCAGCAGCCCAGGCAGCGGGAGCTCCTACGAGCAGTACTTC.

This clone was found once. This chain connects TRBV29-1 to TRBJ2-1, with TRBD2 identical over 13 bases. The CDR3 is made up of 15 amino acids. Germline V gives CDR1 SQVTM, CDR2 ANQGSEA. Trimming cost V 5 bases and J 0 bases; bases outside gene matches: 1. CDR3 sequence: CSVRTSGSSYNEQFF. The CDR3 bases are TGCAGCGTTCGGACTAGCGGGAGCTCCTACAATGAGCAGTTCTTC.

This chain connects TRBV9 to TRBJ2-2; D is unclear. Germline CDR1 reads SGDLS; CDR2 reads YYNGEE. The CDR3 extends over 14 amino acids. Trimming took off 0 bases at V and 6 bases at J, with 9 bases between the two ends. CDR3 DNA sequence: TGTGCCAGCAGCGTAGATCTTAACCCCGGGGAGCTGTTTTTT. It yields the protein CASSVDLNPGELFF.

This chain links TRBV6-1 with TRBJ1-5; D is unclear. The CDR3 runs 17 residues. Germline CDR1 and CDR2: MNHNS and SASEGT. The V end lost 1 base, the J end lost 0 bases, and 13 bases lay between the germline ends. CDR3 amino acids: CASSEGYLSDSNQPQHF. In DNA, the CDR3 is TGTGCCAGCAGTGAAGGATATCTATCTGATAGCAATCAGCCCCAGCATTTT.

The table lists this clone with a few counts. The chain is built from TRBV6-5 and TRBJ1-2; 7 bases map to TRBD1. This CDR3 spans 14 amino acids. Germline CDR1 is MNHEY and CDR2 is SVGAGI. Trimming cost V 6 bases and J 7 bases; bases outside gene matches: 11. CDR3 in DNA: TGTGCCAGCAGATTAAGAAGACAGGGTGGTGGCTACACCTTC. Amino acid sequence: CASRLRRQGGGYTF.

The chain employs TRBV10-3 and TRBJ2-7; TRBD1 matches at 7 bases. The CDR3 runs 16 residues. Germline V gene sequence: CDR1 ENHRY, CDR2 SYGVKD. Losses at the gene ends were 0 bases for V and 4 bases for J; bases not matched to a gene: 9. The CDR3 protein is CAISESLRQGGYEQYF. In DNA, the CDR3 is TGTGCCATCAGTGAGTCCCTCAGACAGGGTGGGTACGAGCAGTACTTC.

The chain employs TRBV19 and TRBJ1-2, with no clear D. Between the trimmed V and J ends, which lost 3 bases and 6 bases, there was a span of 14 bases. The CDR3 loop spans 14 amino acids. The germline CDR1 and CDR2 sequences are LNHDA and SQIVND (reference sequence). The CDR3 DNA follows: TGTGCCAGTAGTATTAGAGGCCCCGACCATGGCTACACCTTC. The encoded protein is CASSIRGPDHGYTF.

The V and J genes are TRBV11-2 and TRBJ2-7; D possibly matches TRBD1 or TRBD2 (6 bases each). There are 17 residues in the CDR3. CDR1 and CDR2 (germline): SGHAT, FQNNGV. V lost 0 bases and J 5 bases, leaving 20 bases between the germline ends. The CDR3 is CASSLDSSRGLGNEQYF. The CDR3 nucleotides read TGTGCCAGCAGCTTAGATTCTTCCCGGGGGCTCGGCAACGAGCAGTACTTC.

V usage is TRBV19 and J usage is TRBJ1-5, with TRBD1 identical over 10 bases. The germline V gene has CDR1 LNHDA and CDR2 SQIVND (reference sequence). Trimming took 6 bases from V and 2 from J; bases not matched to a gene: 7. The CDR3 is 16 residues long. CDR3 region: CASSMTGGFGNQPQHF. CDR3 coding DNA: TGTGCCAGTAGCATGACAGGGGGCTTCGGCAATCAGCCCCAGCATTTT.

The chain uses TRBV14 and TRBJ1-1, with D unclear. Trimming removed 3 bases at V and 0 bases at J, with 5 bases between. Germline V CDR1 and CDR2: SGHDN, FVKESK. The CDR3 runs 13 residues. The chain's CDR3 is CASSHLMNTEAFF. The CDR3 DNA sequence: TGTGCCAGCAGCCATCTCATGAACACTGAAGCTTTCTTT.

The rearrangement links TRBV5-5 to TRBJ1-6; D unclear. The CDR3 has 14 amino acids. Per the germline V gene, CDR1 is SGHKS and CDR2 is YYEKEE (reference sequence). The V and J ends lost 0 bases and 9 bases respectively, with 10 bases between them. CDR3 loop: CASSLEGLGSPLHF. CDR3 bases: TGTGCCAGCAGCTTGGAGGGCTTAGGTTCACCCCTCCACTTT.

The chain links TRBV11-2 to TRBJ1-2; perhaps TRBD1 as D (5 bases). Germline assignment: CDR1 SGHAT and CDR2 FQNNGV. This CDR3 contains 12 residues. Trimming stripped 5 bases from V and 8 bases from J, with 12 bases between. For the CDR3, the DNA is TGTGCCAGCAGCCCCCGGGGCGGGGGCTACACCTTC. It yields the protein CASSPRGGGYTF.

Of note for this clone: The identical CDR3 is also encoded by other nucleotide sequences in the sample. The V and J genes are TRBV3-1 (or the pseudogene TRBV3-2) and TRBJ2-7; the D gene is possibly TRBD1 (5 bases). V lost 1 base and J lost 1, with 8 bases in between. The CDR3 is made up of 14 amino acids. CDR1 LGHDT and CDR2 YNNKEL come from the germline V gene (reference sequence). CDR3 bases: TGTGCCAGCAGCCAAGTGGCAGGGTCCTACGAGCAGTACTTC. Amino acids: CASSQVAGSYEQYF.

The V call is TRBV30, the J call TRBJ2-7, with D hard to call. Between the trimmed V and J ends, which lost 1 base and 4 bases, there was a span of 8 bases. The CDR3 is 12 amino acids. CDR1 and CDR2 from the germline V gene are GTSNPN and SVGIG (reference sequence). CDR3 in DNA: TGTGCCTGGAGTGCCAGAATTTACGAGCAGTACTTC. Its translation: CAWSARIYEQYF. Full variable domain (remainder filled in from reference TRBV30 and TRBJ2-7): SQTIHQWPATLVQPVGSPLSLECTVEGTSNPNLYWYRQAAGRGLQLLFYSVGIGQISSEVPQNLSASRPQDRQFILSSKKLLLSDSGFYLCAWSARIYEQYFGPGTRLTVT.

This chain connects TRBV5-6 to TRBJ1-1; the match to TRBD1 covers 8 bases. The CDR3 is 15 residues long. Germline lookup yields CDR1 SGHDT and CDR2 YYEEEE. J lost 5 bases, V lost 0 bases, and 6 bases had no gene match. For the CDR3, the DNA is TGTGCCAGCAGCTTGGTGGGCAGGGGGCGGACTGAAGCTTTCTTT. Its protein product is CASSLVGRGRTEAFF. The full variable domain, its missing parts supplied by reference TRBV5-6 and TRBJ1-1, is DAGVTQSPTHLIKTRGQQVTLRCSPKSGHDTVSWYQQALGQGPQFIFQYYEEEERQRGNFPDRFSGHQFPNYSSELNVNALLLGDSALYLCASSLVGRGRTEAFFGQGTRLTVV.

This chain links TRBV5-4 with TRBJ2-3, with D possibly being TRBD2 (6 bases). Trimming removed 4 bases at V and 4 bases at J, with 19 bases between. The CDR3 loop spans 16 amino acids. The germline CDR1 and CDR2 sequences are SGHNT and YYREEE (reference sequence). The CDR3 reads CASSPWRGPGADTQYF. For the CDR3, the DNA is TGTGCCAGCAGCCCCTGGAGGGGACCGGGGGCAGATACGCAGTATTTT.

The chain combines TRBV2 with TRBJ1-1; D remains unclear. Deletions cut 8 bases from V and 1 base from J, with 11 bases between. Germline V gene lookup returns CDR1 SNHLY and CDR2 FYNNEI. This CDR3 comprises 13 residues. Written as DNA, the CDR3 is TGTGCCAGCCGAAGGGAGAAGAACACTGAAGCTTTCTTT. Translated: CASRREKNTEAFF.